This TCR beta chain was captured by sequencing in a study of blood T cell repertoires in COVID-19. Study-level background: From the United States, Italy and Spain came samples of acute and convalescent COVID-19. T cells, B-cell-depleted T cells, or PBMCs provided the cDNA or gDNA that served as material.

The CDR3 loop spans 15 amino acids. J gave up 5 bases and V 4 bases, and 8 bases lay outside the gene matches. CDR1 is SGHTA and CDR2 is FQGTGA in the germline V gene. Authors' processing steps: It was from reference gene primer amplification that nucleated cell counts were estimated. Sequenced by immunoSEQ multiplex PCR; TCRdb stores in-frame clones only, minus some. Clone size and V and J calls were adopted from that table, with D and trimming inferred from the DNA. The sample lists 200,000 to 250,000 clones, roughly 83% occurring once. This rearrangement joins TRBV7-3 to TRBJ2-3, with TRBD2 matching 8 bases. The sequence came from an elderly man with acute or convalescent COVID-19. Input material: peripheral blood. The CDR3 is CASSSTGTRGDTQYF. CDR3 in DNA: TGTGCCAGCAGCTCCACCGGGACTAGGGGAGATACGCAGTATTTT.